This is a list of T cell receptor beta chains from one sample in a study of TIL therapy for anti-PD-1-resistant metastatic lung cancer. Only in-frame clones appear in the TCRdb table, and some are missing; sequencing was by immunoSEQ multiplex PCR. Of around 55,000 clones in the sample, over 75% were seen once. The sample here was blood, taken at baseline. The receptors were sampled from a person aged 25-79 years with non-small cell lung cancer. Both conserved end residues are part of each CDR3. Each record gives: CDR3 length, D gene, V gene, J gene, clone size, CDR3 DNA, CDR3 protein. A D gene is named only where the DNA matches it firmly. Clone sizes are given selectively: once, few, many, or a class where the clone is expanded.

cdr3_length: 17; d_call: TRBD2; v_call: TRBV7-8; j_call: TRBJ2-2; clone_size: once; cdr3_nt: TGTGCCAGCAGCCCGGGACTAGCGGGATGGAACACCGGGGAGCTGTTTTTT; cdr3_aa: CASSPGLAGWNTGELFF
cdr3_length: 15; d_call: -; v_call: TRBV28; j_call: TRBJ1-5; clone_size: -; cdr3_nt: TGTGCCAGCATACAGGGTACCTTGTGGAATCAGCCCCAGCATTTT; cdr3_aa: CASIQGTLWNQPQHF
cdr3_length: 13; d_call: TRBD2; v_call: TRBV11-3; j_call: TRBJ2-1; clone_size: -; cdr3_nt: TGTGCCAGCAGGGGACTAGCGGGGGATGAGCAGTTCTTC; cdr3_aa: CASRGLAGDEQFF
cdr3_length: 16; d_call: TRBD1; v_call: TRBV27; j_call: TRBJ2-2; clone_size: -; cdr3_nt: TGTGCCAGCAGTTTGTTTCTCGACAGGGTGGACGGGGAGCTGTTTTTT; cdr3_aa: CASSLFLDRVDGELFF
cdr3_length: 11; d_call: -; v_call: TRBV3-1/TRBV3-2; j_call: TRBJ2-7; clone_size: -; cdr3_nt: TGTGCCAGCAGCCAAGCCCTTTGGCAGTACTTC; cdr3_aa: CASSQALWQYF
cdr3_length: 14; d_call: -; v_call: TRBV25-1; j_call: TRBJ1-6; clone_size: -; cdr3_nt: TGTGCCAGTGGCGCCGGGTTTTATAATTCACCCCTCCACTTT; cdr3_aa: CASGAGFYNSPLHF
cdr3_length: 15; d_call: -; v_call: TRBV28; j_call: TRBJ2-1; clone_size: -; cdr3_nt: TGTGCCAGCAGCCCGACAGCCTATACCTACAATGAGCAGTTCTTC; cdr3_aa: CASSPTAYTYNEQFF
cdr3_length: 15; d_call: TRBD1; v_call: TRBV7-2; j_call: TRBJ2-7; clone_size: -; cdr3_nt: TGTGCCAGCAGCGCGGGGACAGGTGCATGGTACGAGCAGTACTTC; cdr3_aa: CASSAGTGAWYEQYF
cdr3_length: 14; d_call: -; v_call: TRBV2; j_call: TRBJ2-6; clone_size: once; cdr3_nt: TGTGCCAGCGCCCGAGACTCTGGGGCCAACGTCCTGACTTTC; cdr3_aa: CASARDSGANVLTF
cdr3_length: 14; d_call: -; v_call: TRBV19; j_call: TRBJ1-5; clone_size: -; cdr3_nt: TGTGCCACTACCTGGGGTCGTCACAATCAGCCCCAGCATTTT; cdr3_aa: CATTWGRHNQPQHF
cdr3_length: 13; d_call: -; v_call: TRBV5-1; j_call: TRBJ1-1; clone_size: -; cdr3_nt: TGCGCCAGCAGCTTGGTGGGGAGAACTGAAGCTTTCTTT; cdr3_aa: CASSLVGRTEAFF
cdr3_length: 14; d_call: -; v_call: TRBV30; j_call: TRBJ1-6; clone_size: few; cdr3_nt: TGTGCCTGGAGCTCCCCATCCTATAATTCACCCCTCCACTTT; cdr3_aa: CAWSSPSYNSPLHF
cdr3_length: 14; d_call: -; v_call: TRBV19; j_call: TRBJ1-1; clone_size: -; cdr3_nt: TGTGCCAGTAGTATAGAAGCAGGGCGGGCTGAAGCTTTCTTT; cdr3_aa: CASSIEAGRAEAFF
cdr3_length: 16; d_call: -; v_call: TRBV6-2/TRBV6-3; j_call: TRBJ2-1; clone_size: -; cdr3_nt: TGTGCCAGCAGCCAAGCGAGTTACTACGGGAACAATGAGCAGTTCTTC; cdr3_aa: CASSQASYYGNNEQFF
cdr3_length: 16; d_call: TRBD2; v_call: TRBV10-2; j_call: TRBJ2-6; clone_size: -; cdr3_nt: TGCGCCAGCAGGACTAGCGGGAGGTCTGGGGCCAACGTCCTGACTTTC; cdr3_aa: CASRTSGRSGANVLTF
cdr3_length: 20; d_call: TRBD2; v_call: TRBV18; j_call: TRBJ2-5; clone_size: -; cdr3_nt: TGTGCCAGCTCACCGTATCCCCGGCCTACTAGCGGGGGGGCCCGAGAGACCCAGTACTTC; cdr3_aa: CASSPYPRPTSGGARETQYF
cdr3_length: 15; d_call: -; v_call: TRBV6-5; j_call: TRBJ2-5; clone_size: -; cdr3_nt: TGTGCCAGCAGTTACTCCTGGGCCCAGCTAGAGACCCAGTACTTC; cdr3_aa: CASSYSWAQLETQYF
cdr3_length: 15; d_call: TRBD2; v_call: TRBV29-1; j_call: TRBJ2-7; clone_size: -; cdr3_nt: TGCAGCGCCGAGGGACTAGCGGGCCTGTCGGGGGAGCAGTACTTC; cdr3_aa: CSAEGLAGLSGEQYF
cdr3_length: 16; d_call: TRBD2; v_call: TRBV10-1; j_call: TRBJ2-5; clone_size: -; cdr3_nt: TGCGCCAGCAGTGAGGGACTAGCGGGAGGGGACGAGACCCAGTACTTC; cdr3_aa: CASSEGLAGGDETQYF
cdr3_length: 16; d_call: -; v_call: TRBV21-1; j_call: TRBJ2-7; clone_size: -; cdr3_nt: TGTGCCAGCAGCCATCGTCGACAGGGGCCCTCCTACGAGCAGTACTTC; cdr3_aa: CASSHRRQGPSYEQYF
cdr3_length: 15; d_call: -; v_call: TRBV5-8; j_call: TRBJ2-1; clone_size: -; cdr3_nt: TGTGCCAGCAGCCGCACAGGGATGTCCTACAATGAGCAGTTCTTC; cdr3_aa: CASSRTGMSYNEQFF
cdr3_length: 14; d_call: -; v_call: TRBV5-4; j_call: TRBJ2-7; clone_size: -; cdr3_nt: TGTGCCAGCAGCTTTGACAGTACCTCCTACGAGCAGTACTTC; cdr3_aa: CASSFDSTSYEQYF
cdr3_length: 15; d_call: -; v_call: TRBV19; j_call: TRBJ1-4; clone_size: -; cdr3_nt: TGTGCCAGTAGTTCGTCAGGAGCAACTAATGAAAAACTGTTTTTT; cdr3_aa: CASSSSGATNEKLFF
cdr3_length: 11; d_call: -; v_call: TRBV2; j_call: TRBJ2-7; clone_size: -; cdr3_nt: TGTGCCAGCAGTGCCACAGCCGTGCAGTACTTC; cdr3_aa: CASSATAVQYF
cdr3_length: 13; d_call: -; v_call: TRBV7-7; j_call: TRBJ2-1; clone_size: once; cdr3_nt: TGTGCTAGCAGCCCCAGCGCGAACAATGAGCAGTTCTTC; cdr3_aa: CASSPSANNEQFF
cdr3_length: 17; d_call: TRBD2; v_call: TRBV7-8; j_call: TRBJ2-3; clone_size: -; cdr3_nt: TGTGCCAGCAGCTCCCAGCGCGGGAGGGTTAGCACAGATACGCAGTATTTT; cdr3_aa: CASSSQRGRVSTDTQYF
cdr3_length: 14; d_call: -; v_call: TRBV5-4; j_call: TRBJ2-1; clone_size: -; cdr3_nt: TGTGCCAGCAGCTCGGGACGGATGGCTGGTGAGCAGTTCTTC; cdr3_aa: CASSSGRMAGEQFF
cdr3_length: 12; d_call: -; v_call: TRBV6-2/TRBV6-3; j_call: TRBJ1-1; clone_size: few; cdr3_nt: TGTGCCAGCAGTTACGGGGGAGCCCAAGCTTTCTTT; cdr3_aa: CASSYGGAQAFF
cdr3_length: 15; d_call: -; v_call: TRBV27; j_call: TRBJ1-5; clone_size: -; cdr3_nt: TGTGCCAGCAGTTTAAGCGGGGGTCGGACTCAGCCCCAGCATTTT; cdr3_aa: CASSLSGGRTQPQHF
cdr3_length: 14; d_call: TRBD2; v_call: TRBV9; j_call: TRBJ2-5; clone_size: -; cdr3_nt: TGTGCCAGCAGCCTAGGACTAGCAGCAGAGACCCAGTACTTC; cdr3_aa: CASSLGLAAETQYF
cdr3_length: 16; d_call: TRBD2; v_call: TRBV28; j_call: TRBJ2-2; clone_size: -; cdr3_nt: TGTGCCAGCAGTTCTAGCGGGAGAGGGAACACCGGGGAGCTGTTTTTT; cdr3_aa: CASSSSGRGNTGELFF
cdr3_length: 13; d_call: TRBD1; v_call: TRBV4-1; j_call: TRBJ1-2; clone_size: few; cdr3_nt: TGCGCCAGCAGCCATACAGGGGACTATGGCTACACCTTC; cdr3_aa: CASSHTGDYGYTF
cdr3_length: 13; d_call: -; v_call: TRBV28; j_call: TRBJ2-4; clone_size: -; cdr3_nt: TGTGCCAGCAGTTTTAGACAGATTAACATTCAGTACTTC; cdr3_aa: CASSFRQINIQYF
cdr3_length: 14; d_call: TRBD1; v_call: TRBV27; j_call: TRBJ1-2; clone_size: -; cdr3_nt: TGTGCCAGCAGTCCCACGGGACAGGGTCGAGGCTACACCTTC; cdr3_aa: CASSPTGQGRGYTF
cdr3_length: 15; d_call: TRBD2; v_call: TRBV6-1; j_call: TRBJ2-7; clone_size: -; cdr3_nt: TGTGCCAGCAGTGAAGCGATAGCGGGGTTCTACGAGCAGTACTTC; cdr3_aa: CASSEAIAGFYEQYF
cdr3_length: 11; d_call: -; v_call: TRBV11-2; j_call: TRBJ2-2; clone_size: few; cdr3_nt: TGTGCCAGCAGCCTGCTAGGGGAGCTGTTTTTT; cdr3_aa: CASSLLGELFF
cdr3_length: 14; d_call: TRBD1; v_call: TRBV7-2; j_call: TRBJ1-1; clone_size: -; cdr3_nt: TGTGCCAGCAGCTTTCTGGGACAGGGCACTGAAGCTTTCTTT; cdr3_aa: CASSFLGQGTEAFF
cdr3_length: 18; d_call: TRBD2; v_call: TRBV7-9; j_call: TRBJ2-1; clone_size: few; cdr3_nt: TGTGCCAGCAGCTTAGCTAGCGGGAGGGATGAGACCTACAATGAGCAGTTCTTC; cdr3_aa: CASSLASGRDETYNEQFF
cdr3_length: 15; d_call: TRBD1; v_call: TRBV5-1; j_call: TRBJ2-1; clone_size: -; cdr3_nt: TGCGCCAGCAGAGCCGGGACAGGGGGAAGGAGAGAGCAGTTCTTC; cdr3_aa: CASRAGTGGRREQFF
cdr3_length: 14; d_call: TRBD1; v_call: TRBV5-1; j_call: TRBJ2-6; clone_size: -; cdr3_nt: TGCGCCAGCAGCTTGGCCGGGGACAGGGACGTCCTGACTTTC; cdr3_aa: CASSLAGDRDVLTF
cdr3_length: 15; d_call: -; v_call: TRBV27; j_call: TRBJ1-6; clone_size: -; cdr3_nt: TGTGCCAGCAGTTCGTACAGGGAGGGTAATTCACCCCTCCACTTT; cdr3_aa: CASSSYREGNSPLHF